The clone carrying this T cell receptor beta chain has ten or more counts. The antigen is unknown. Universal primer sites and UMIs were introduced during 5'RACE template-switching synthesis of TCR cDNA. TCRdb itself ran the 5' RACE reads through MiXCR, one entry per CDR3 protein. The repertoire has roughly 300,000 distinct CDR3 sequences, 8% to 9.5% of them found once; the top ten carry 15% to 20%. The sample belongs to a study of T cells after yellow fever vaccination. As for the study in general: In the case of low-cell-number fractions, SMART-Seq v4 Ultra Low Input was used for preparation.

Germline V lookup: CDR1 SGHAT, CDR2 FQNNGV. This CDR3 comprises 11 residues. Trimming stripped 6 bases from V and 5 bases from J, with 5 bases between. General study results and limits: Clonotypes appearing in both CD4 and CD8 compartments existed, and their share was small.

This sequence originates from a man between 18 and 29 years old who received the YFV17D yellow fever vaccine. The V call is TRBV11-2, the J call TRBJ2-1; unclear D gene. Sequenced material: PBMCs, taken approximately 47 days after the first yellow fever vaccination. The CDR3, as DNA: TGTGCCAGCAGGCTTAACAATGAGCAGTTCTTC. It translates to CASRLNNEQFF.